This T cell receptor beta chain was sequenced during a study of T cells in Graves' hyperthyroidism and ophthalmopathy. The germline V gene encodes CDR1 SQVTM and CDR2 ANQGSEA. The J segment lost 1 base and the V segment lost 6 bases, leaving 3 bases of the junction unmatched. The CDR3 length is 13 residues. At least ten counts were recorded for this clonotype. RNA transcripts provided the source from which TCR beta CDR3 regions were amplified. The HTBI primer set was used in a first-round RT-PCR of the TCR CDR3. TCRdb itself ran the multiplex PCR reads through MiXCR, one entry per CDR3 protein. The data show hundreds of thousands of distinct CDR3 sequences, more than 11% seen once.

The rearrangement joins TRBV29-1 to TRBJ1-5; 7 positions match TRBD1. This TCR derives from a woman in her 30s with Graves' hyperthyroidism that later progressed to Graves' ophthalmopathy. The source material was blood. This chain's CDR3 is CSVAGQSNQPQHF. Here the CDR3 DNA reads TGCAGCGTGGCGGGACAGAGCAATCAGCCCCAGCATTTT.